The T cell receptor beta chain described here comes from a study of cytomegalovirus exposure and HLA in healthy donors. For the study at large: In terms of ancestry, the Caucasian-associated cluster contained about 80% of the 300 to 400 genotyped donors. Study-wide points: Presence/absence analyses supposed approximately even sequencing depth among donors.

On this clone: Its antigen is as yet unknown.

The germline V gene encodes CDR1 SNHLY and CDR2 FYNNEI. There are 15 residues in the CDR3. V shed 1 base and J shed 0 bases, with 8 bases lying between them. Nominal health characterized the donors when sampled, though unrecorded immune exposures were likely. The PCR made use of 60 Vbeta and 13 Jbeta primers. The table came from immunoSEQ multiplex PCR; TCRdb's copy has only in-frame clones and leaves some out. The listing records about 91,000 clones. The TCR was taken from a woman between 25 and 40 years old in good health and CMV-seronegative. What was sequenced was PBMCs. The V gene is TRBV2, the J gene TRBJ2-3; D call uncertain. CDR3 amino acids: CASSEVGMSTDTQYF. DNA of the CDR3: TGTGCCAGCAGTGAAGTGGGCATGAGCACAGATACGCAGTATTTT. Full variable domain (missing parts from reference TRBV2 and TRBJ2-3): EPEVTQTPSHQVTQMGQEVILRCVPISNHLYFYWYRQILGQKVEFLVSFYNNEISEKSEIFDDQFSVERPDGSNFTLKIRSTKLEDSAMYFCASSEVGMSTDTQYFGPGTRLTVL.